These 23 T cell receptor beta chains share one sample of origin, sequenced in a study of cytomegalovirus exposure and HLA in healthy donors. The study ran its PCR with 60 Vbeta and 13 Jbeta primers. Assay: immunoSEQ multiplex PCR; the TCRdb copy retains only in-frame clones and omits some. Its clone listing holds approximately 180,000 clones. Sequencing input: PBMCs. The receptors shown here come from a man in his thirties or forties in good health and CMV-seronegative.

The J gene is TRBJ1-2, the V gene TRBV2, with 7 bases lining up with TRBD1. From germline, CDR1 is SNHLY and CDR2 FYNNEI. Trimming removed 6 bases from V and 4 bases from J; junction bases left unmatched: 11. The CDR3 loop spans 15 amino acids. In DNA form, the CDR3 reads TGTGCCAGCAGCCTATCAACTGGGACAGCCTATGGCTACACCTTC. It yields the protein CASSLSTGTAYGYTF.

CDR3 DNA sequence: TGTGGGTGTACACTAGCGGGGATAGAAGATACGCAGTATTTT. Its translation is CGCTLAGIEDTQYF. This chain uses TRBV7-9 with TRBJ2-3, with 10 bases aligning to TRBD2. Germline lookup yields CDR1 SEHNR and CDR2 FQNEAQ (reference sequence). This CDR3 contains 14 residues.

The CDR3 DNA reads as TGTGCCAGCAGCCCAACCAGCTCCTACGAGCAGTACTTC. Its protein product is CASSPTSSYEQYF. J is TRBJ2-7 and V is TRBV13; unclear D gene. Germline V gives CDR1 PRHDT, CDR2 FYEKMQ (reference sequence). The CDR3 covers 13 residues. Trimming took off 5 bases at V and 0 bases at J, with 8 bases between the two ends.

This sequence joins TRBV30 and TRBJ1-1; D unresolved. The CDR3 is made up of 17 amino acids. The V and J ends lost 4 bases and 3 bases respectively, with 24 bases between them. Germline V lookup: CDR1 GTSNPN, CDR2 SVGIG (reference sequence). The CDR3 spells CAWNRLALAPGYTEAFF. In DNA, the CDR3 is TGTGCCTGGAACCGTCTCGCCCTTGCTCCCGGGTACACTGAAGCTTTCTTT.

V usage is TRBV6-5 and J usage is TRBJ2-1, with TRBD2 identical over 9 bases. Germline CDR1 reads MNHEY; CDR2 reads SVGAGI. Trimming at V came to 5 bases and at J to 0 bases, leaving 2 bases not matched to a gene. There are 15 residues in the CDR3. CDR3 residues: CASSPSGVSYNEQFF. The CDR3 nucleotides read TGTGCCAGCAGTCCTAGCGGGGTCTCCTACAATGAGCAGTTCTTC.

The V gene is TRBV7-7, the J gene TRBJ2-5, with a weak D call TRBD2 (5 bases). The CDR3 loop spans 13 amino acids. The V gene lost 1 base and the J gene lost 5 bases, with 8 bases spanning the gap. Germline V lookup: CDR1 SSHAT, CDR2 FNYEAQ (reference sequence). The CDR3 DNA sequence: TGTGCCAGCAGCTTAGGGGAGAAGGAGACCCAGTACTTC. This gives the protein CASSLGEKETQYF.

V and J are TRBV6-4 and TRBJ2-1; 9 bases line up with TRBD2. J gave up 8 bases and V 3 bases, and 11 bases lay outside the gene matches. Germline CDR1 and CDR2: MRHNA and SNTAGT. CDR3 length: 16 residues. The CDR3 region has the DNA TGTGCCAGCAGTGAAGAAATGGCGGGGGGGCCTTATGAGCAGTTCTTC. Its translation: CASSEEMAGGPYEQFF.

The rearrangement uses TRBV6-5 and TRBJ2-3; TRBD1 matches 8 bases. The J segment lost 6 bases and the V segment lost 0 bases, leaving 8 bases of the junction unmatched. The V gene's germline CDR1 is MNHEY and CDR2 SVGAGI. This CDR3 is built from 16 residues. The CDR3 loop reads CASSYSSGQGMDTQYF. Here the CDR3 DNA reads TGTGCCAGCAGTTACTCGAGTGGACAGGGTATGGATACGCAGTATTTT.

This chain connects TRBV18 to TRBJ2-7; TRBD1 matches at 7 bases. V was pared by 3 bases and J by 4 bases, with 9 bases of the junction left unmatched. Germline lookup yields CDR1 KGHSH and CDR2 LQKENI. The CDR3 is 15 amino acids. The CDR3 nucleotides read TGTGCCAGCTCACCGGGACAGAGCATATCTTACGAGCAGTACTTC. This gives the protein CASSPGQSISYEQYF.

This sequence joins TRBV6-1 and TRBJ1-1, with D perhaps matching TRBD1 (5 bases). Germline assignment: CDR1 MNHNS and CDR2 SASEGT. The CDR3 runs to 15 residues. With 5 bases removed from V and 4 bases from J, the gap between germline ends came to 17 bases. CDR3 amino acids: CASSQRPRRGTEAFF. In DNA, the CDR3 is TGTGCCAGCAGTCAGAGACCCCGAAGGGGCACTGAAGCTTTCTTT.

The V and J genes are TRBV27 and TRBJ2-6; possible D gene TRBD2, 6 bases. The CDR3 is made up of 16 amino acids. The germline V gene has CDR1 MNHEY and CDR2 SMNVEV (reference sequence). V was cut by 7 bases and J by 0 bases, with 13 bases left in between. CDR3 in DNA: TGTGCCAGCAACGGAGGGGCCGGCTCTGGGGCCAACGTCCTGACTTTC. Its protein is CASNGGAGSGANVLTF.

This sequence joins TRBV11-2 and TRBJ2-7, with 8 bases aligning to TRBD2. The CDR3 extends over 15 amino acids. Germline CDR1 reads SGHAT; CDR2 reads FQNNGV. J lost 2 bases, V lost 6 bases, and 9 bases had no gene match. CDR3 amino acids: CASRQTGAGAYEQYF. CDR3 bases: TGTGCCAGCAGACAAACCGGAGCGGGGGCCTACGAGCAGTACTTC.

The chain carries TRBV27 and TRBJ1-6; D possibly corresponds to TRBD1 (6 bases). Trimming left V 5 bases short and J 0 bases short, with 14 bases between. The CDR3 covers 17 residues. CDR1 is MNHEY and CDR2 is SMNVEV in the germline V gene (reference sequence). CDR3: CASSPDSPSSYNSPLHF. The CDR3 nucleotides are TGTGCCAGCAGTCCGGACAGCCCTAGCTCCTATAATTCACCCCTCCACTTT.

V and J are TRBV2 and TRBJ1-1; D is unresolved. Germline CDR1 reads SNHLY; CDR2 reads FYNNEI. This CDR3 comprises 14 residues. V was trimmed by 2 bases and J by 0 bases, leaving 7 bases between them. Here the CDR3 reads CASSEQLVNTEAFF. The CDR3 coding sequence is TGTGCCAGCAGTGAACAACTGGTGAACACTGAAGCTTTCTTT.

The chain links TRBV18 to TRBJ2-2; 8 nucleotides match TRBD1. Per germline, CDR1 KGHSH and CDR2 LQKENI. With V trimmed by 6 bases and J by 1 base, 4 bases remained unmatched. This CDR3 contains 15 residues. The CDR3 reads CASSTGTGNTGELFF. CDR3 DNA sequence: TGTGCCAGCTCGACCGGGACAGGGAACACCGGGGAGCTGTTTTTT. Looking up the rest from reference TRBV18 and TRBJ2-2 gives the full variable domain: NAGVMQNPRHLVRRRGQEARLRCSPMKGHSHVYWYRQLPEEGLKFMVYLQKENIIDESGMPKERFSAEFPKEGPSILRIQQVVRGDSAAYFCASSTGTGNTGELFFGEGSRLTVL.

This sequence joins TRBV10-3 and TRBJ1-1; D gene uncertain. CDR1 is ENHRY, CDR2 SYGVKD, per germline. This CDR3 region has 14 residues. The V and J ends lost 4 bases and 4 bases respectively, with 13 bases between them. CDR3 loop: CAISVGERSTEAFF. The DNA of the CDR3 is TGTGCCATCAGTGTGGGAGAGAGGAGCACTGAAGCTTTCTTT.

As to this clone: Since no conserved phenylalanine or tryptophan closes the CDR3, a read error is the likely cause. The limits of the CDR3 on the DNA are not certain, so only TCRdb's listed CDR3 is given. The chain links TRBV2 to TRBJ2-7; the table's D call, TRBD1, has no DNA check behind it. The CDR3 extends over 12 residues, inclusive of both ends. Germline V CDR1 and CDR2: SNHLY, FYNNEI. The CDR3 sequence: CASSTRDRGPCL.

The chain uses TRBV5-4 and TRBJ1-5; TRBD1 aligns across 8 bases. The CDR3 loop spans 16 amino acids. Germline CDR1 reads SGHNT; CDR2 reads YYREEE (reference sequence). The V segment lost 4 bases and the J segment 4 bases; nucleotides outside the gene matches: 10. The CDR3 bases are TGTGCCAGCAGCACCACTGGGACAGGAGATAATCAGCCCCAGCATTTT. Encoded protein: CASSTTGTGDNQPQHF.

The chain has TRBV30 and TRBJ1-5; possibly TRBD1 for D (6 bases). CDR1 and CDR2 (germline): GTSNPN, SVGIG (reference sequence). This CDR3 comprises 13 residues. Trimming took off 4 bases at V and 6 bases at J, with 13 bases between the two ends. The CDR3 spells CAWIERGGQPQHF. The CDR3 DNA follows: TGTGCCTGGATAGAGAGAGGGGGTCAGCCCCAGCATTTT.

J is TRBJ2-5 and V is TRBV7-3; 9 bases fit TRBD2. CDR3 size: 15 residues. The ends lost 3 bases at V and 1 base at J; junction bases unmatched: 3. In germline, CDR1 is SGHTA, CDR2 FQGTGA. CDR3 coding DNA: TGTGCCAGCAGCTTGCGGGGGGGTGTCCAAGAGACCCAGTACTTC. It codes for CASSLRGGVQETQYF. Using reference TRBV7-3 and TRBJ2-5 for the parts outside the CDR3, the full variable domain is GAGVSQTPSNKVTEKGKYVELRCDPISGHTALYWYRQSLGQGPEFLIYFQGTGAADDSGLPNDRFFAVRPEGSVSTLKIQRTERGDSAVYLCASSLRGGVQETQYFGPGTRLLVL.

For the CDR3, the DNA is TGTGCCAGCAGCTTAGGTTGGCCAGGCTCGTCCGCAACTAATGAAAAACTGTTTTTT. It encodes CASSLGWPGSSATNEKLFF. The chain recombines TRBV7-9 with TRBJ1-4; D remains ambiguous. The CDR3 contains 19 residues. CDR1 is SEHNR and CDR2 is FQNEAQ in the germline V gene (reference sequence). V lost 1 base and J lost 0, with 18 bases in between. The whole variable domain, filled in from reference TRBV7-9 and TRBJ1-4, reads DTGVSQNPRHKITKRGQNVTFRCDPISEHNRLYWYRQTLGQGPEFLTYFQNEAQLEKSRLLSDRFSAERPKGSFSTLEIQRTEQGDSAMYLCASSLGWPGSSATNEKLFFGSGTQLSVL.

The chain couples TRBV14 to TRBJ2-3; D is ambiguous. CDR1 and CDR2 from the germline V gene are SGHDN and FVKESK. Trimming took off 1 base at V and 0 bases at J, with 5 bases between the two ends. This CDR3 contains 14 residues. The CDR3 reads CASSQGASTDTQYF. CDR3 nucleotide sequence: TGTGCCAGCAGCCAAGGGGCTAGCACAGATACGCAGTATTTT.

The rearrangement joins TRBV5-4 to TRBJ1-4; 8 nucleotides line up with TRBD1. V lost 0 bases, J lost 7 bases, and 2 bases stayed unmatched. Germline CDR1 is SGHNT and CDR2 is YYREEE (reference sequence). The CDR3 consists of 14 residues. Written as DNA, the CDR3 is TGTGCCAGCAGCTTGGACACAGGGGGTGAAAAACTGTTTTTT. It is translated as CASSLDTGGEKLFF.